This is a list of T cell receptor beta chains from one sample in a study of identical twins. From the 5' RACE reads, TCRdb called clonotypes with MiXCR, one entry per CDR3 protein. The sample lists about 490,000 distinct CDR3 sequences; approximately 16% were seen once. The same sample was also studied in work on yellow fever vaccine responses in identical twins.

Sample: CD4+ T cells sorted from blood. The receptors come from a woman under 30 in good health. Both conserved end residues are part of each CDR3. D genes are given only for firm matches. Clone size is shown for a subset of rows, as once, few, many or a class of expanded clone.

size,length,D,J,V,CDR3,DNA
NA,11,NA,TRBJ1-1,TRBV29-1,CSFRGATEAFF,TGCAGCTTCAGAGGGGCCACTGAAGCTTTCTTT
few,13,NA,TRBJ2-5,TRBV29-1,CSVDQDSQETQYF,TGCAGCGTTGACCAGGACAGCCAAGAGACCCAGTACTTC
NA,19,TRBD2,TRBJ2-3,TRBV15,CATSRDRILAGGGTDTQYF,TGTGCCACCAGCAGAGACCGGATCTTAGCGGGGGGGGGCACAGATACGCAGTATTTT
NA,17,TRBD2,TRBJ2-1,TRBV12-3/TRBV12-4,CATKSGTSGISYNEQFF,TGTGCCACCAAATCAGGGACTAGCGGGATTTCCTACAATGAGCAGTTCTTC
once,16,TRBD1,TRBJ2-4,TRBV5-8,CASSLLPGQGNHIQYF,TGTGCCAGCAGCTTGCTTCCCGGACAGGGGAACCACATTCAGTACTTC
few,13,NA,TRBJ2-2,TRBV7-9,CASSLVEAGELFF,TGTGCCAGCAGCTTAGTGGAGGCCGGGGAGCTGTTTTTT
few,16,TRBD1,TRBJ1-2,TRBV4-1,CASSQEHRGLNYGYTF,TGCGCCAGCAGCCAAGAACACAGGGGGCTGAACTATGGCTACACCTTC
few,17,TRBD2,TRBJ2-1,TRBV7-9,CASSPNQREGLRNEQFF,TGTGCCAGCAGCCCAAACCAGCGGGAGGGCCTACGCAATGAGCAGTTCTTC
NA,13,NA,TRBJ2-1,TRBV12-3/TRBV12-4,CASSLYTGNEQFF,TGTGCCAGCAGTTTATACACCGGGAATGAGCAGTTCTTC
NA,15,TRBD2,TRBJ2-7,TRBV14,CASSRSGKISYEQYF,TGTGCCAGCAGCCGCAGCGGGAAAATTTCCTACGAGCAGTACTTC
NA,14,NA,TRBJ2-2,TRBV7-9,CASRQGSNTGELFF,TGTGCCAGCAGACAGGGCTCGAACACCGGGGAGCTGTTTTTT
many,14,TRBD2,TRBJ2-3,TRBV20-1,CSAHGTSGTDTQYF,TGCAGTGCCCATGGGACTAGCGGCACAGATACGCAGTATTTT
NA,18,NA,TRBJ1-3,TRBV14,CASSQMKWGVNSGNTIYF,TGTGCCAGCAGCCAAATGAAATGGGGCGTAAACTCTGGAAACACCATATATTTT
NA,14,TRBD1,TRBJ1-4,TRBV5-1,CASSPGQVREKLFF,TGCGCCAGCAGCCCCGGACAGGTTCGAGAAAAACTGTTTTTT
NA,14,TRBD1,TRBJ2-1,TRBV12-3/TRBV12-4,CASSPRTGPNGQFF,TGTGCCAGCAGCCCCAGGACAGGGCCGAATGGGCAGTTCTTC
NA,15,TRBD2,TRBJ2-3,TRBV20-1,CSARGTRSSTDTQYF,TGCAGTGCTAGAGGGACTAGATCTAGCACAGATACGCAGTATTTT
NA,19,TRBD2,TRBJ2-4,TRBV19,CASSTGLAGTMLAKNIQYF,TGTGCCAGTAGTACCGGACTAGCGGGAACAATGCTAGCCAAAAACATTCAGTACTTC